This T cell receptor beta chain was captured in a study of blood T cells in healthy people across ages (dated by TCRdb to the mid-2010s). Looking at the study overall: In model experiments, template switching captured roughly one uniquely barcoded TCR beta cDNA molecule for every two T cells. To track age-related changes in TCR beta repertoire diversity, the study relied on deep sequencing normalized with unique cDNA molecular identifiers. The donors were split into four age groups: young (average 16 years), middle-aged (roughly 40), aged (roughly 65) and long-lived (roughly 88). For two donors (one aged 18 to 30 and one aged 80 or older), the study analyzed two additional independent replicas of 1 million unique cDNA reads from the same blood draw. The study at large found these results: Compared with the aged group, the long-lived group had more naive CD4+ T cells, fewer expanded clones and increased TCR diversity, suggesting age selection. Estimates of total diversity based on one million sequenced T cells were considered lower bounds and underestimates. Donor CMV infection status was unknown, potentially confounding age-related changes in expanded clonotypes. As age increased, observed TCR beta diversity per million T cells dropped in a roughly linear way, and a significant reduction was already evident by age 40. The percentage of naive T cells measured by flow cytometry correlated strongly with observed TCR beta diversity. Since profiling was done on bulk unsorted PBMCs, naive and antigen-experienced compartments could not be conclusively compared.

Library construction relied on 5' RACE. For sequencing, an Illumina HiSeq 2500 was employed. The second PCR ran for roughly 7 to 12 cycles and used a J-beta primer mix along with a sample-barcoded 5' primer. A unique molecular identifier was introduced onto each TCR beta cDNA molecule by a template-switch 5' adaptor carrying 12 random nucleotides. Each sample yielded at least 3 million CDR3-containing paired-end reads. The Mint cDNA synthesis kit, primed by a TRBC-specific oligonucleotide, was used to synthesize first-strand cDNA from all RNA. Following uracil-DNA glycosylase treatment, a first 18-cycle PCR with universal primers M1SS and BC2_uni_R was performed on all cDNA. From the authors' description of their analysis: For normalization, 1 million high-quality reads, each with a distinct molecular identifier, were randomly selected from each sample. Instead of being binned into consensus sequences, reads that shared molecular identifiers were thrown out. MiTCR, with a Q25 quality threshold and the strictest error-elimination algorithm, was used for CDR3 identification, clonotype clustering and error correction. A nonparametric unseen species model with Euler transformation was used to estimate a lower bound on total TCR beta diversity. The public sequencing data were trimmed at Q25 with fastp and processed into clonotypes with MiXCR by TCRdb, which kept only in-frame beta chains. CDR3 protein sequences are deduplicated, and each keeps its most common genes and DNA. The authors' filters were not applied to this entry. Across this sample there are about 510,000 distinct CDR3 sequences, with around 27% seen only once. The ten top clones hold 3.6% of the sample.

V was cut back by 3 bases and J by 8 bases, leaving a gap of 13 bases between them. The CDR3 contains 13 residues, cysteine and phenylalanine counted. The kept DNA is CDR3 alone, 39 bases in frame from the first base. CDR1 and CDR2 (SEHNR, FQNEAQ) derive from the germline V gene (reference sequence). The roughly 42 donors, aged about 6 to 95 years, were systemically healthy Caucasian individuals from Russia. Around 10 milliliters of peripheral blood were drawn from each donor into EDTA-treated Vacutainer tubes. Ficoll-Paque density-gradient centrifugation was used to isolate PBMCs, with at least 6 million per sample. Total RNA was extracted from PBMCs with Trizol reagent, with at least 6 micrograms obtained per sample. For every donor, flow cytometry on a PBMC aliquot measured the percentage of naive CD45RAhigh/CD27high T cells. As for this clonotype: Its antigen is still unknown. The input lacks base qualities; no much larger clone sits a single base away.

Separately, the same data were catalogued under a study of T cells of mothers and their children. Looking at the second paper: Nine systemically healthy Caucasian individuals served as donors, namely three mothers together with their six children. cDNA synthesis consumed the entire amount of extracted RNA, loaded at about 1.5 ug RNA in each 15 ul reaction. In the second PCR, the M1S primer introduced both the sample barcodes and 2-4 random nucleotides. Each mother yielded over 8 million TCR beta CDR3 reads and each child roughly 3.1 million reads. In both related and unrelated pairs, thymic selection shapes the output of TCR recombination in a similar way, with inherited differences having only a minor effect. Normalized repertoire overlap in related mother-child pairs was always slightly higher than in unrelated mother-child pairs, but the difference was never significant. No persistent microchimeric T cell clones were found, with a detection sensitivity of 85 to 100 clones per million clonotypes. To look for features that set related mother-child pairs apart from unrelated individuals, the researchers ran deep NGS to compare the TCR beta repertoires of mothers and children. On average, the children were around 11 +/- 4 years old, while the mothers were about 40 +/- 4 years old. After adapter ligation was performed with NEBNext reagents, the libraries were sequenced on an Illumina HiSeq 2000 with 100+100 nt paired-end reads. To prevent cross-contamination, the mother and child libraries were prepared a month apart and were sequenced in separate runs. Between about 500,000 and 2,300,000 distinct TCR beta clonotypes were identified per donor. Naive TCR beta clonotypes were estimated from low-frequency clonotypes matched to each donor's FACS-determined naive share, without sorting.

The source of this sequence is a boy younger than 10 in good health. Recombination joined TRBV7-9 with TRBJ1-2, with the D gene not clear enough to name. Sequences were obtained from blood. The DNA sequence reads TGTGCCAGCAGCTTGCGATACCTCCAAGGCTACACCTTC. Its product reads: CASSLRYLQGYTF. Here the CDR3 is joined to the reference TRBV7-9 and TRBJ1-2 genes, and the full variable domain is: DTGVSQNPRHKITKRGQNVTFRCDPISEHNRLYWYRQTLGQGPEFLTYFQNEAQLEKSRLLSDRFSAERPKGSFSTLEIQRTEQGDSAMYLCASSLRYLQGYTFGSGTRLTVV.